This TCR beta chain was identified in a study of somatic mutations in cytotoxic T cells in rheumatoid arthritis (dated by TCRdb to about 2017). Regarding the research as a whole: Sorted V beta1+ cells also underwent TCRB sequencing, and some V beta antibody-stained T-cell populations were flow-sorted at nearly 100% purity on a FACSAria II or Sony SH800. TCRB deep sequencing was performed for more than 50 rheumatoid arthritis patients and roughly 20 healthy controls. Patients and controls did not essentially differ in median age, which was nearly identical between the groups. To characterize clonality, the study used TCRB deep sequencing while asking whether somatic mutations are carried by expanded CD8+ T-cell clones in newly diagnosed, untreated rheumatoid arthritis. Summary of the overall study and its limitations: In patients, CD8+ clonality rose with age (Spearman r ≈ 0.49), which was not the case in healthy controls. The slight TRBV07 underrepresentation in patients was not adjusted for multiple comparisons. In about an eighth of the roughly 65 patients the largest CD8+ clone exceeded 20% of CD8+ cells, and several identical CD8+ TCRB sequences were shared between blood and synovial fluid. CD8+ T-cell clonality did not differ significantly between rheumatoid arthritis patients and age-matched healthy controls. The antigen targets of the expanded CD8+ clones were unknown, and absence from virus-specific databases did not rule out viral specificity.

The approximately 22 healthy controls were blood donors whose buffy coats were used; they had a median age of approximately 59 years (range about 21-75), and over 50% were female. On an AutoMACS, CD4+ and CD8+ cells were isolated via positive magnetic bead selection, and their purity was verified by flow cytometry. Peripheral blood mononuclear cells were isolated by Ficoll-Paque PLUS density gradient separation. Nucleospin Tissue or Tissue XS kits were used to extract DNA from CD4-enriched, CD8-enriched or PBMC samples, and a Qubit 2.0 fluorometer was used for quantification. CDR1 and CDR2 are read off the germline V gene as SNHLY and FYNNEI. V is pared back by 6 bases and J by 1 base, with 12 bases lying between the germline termini. Counted from cysteine to phenylalanine, this CDR3 has 14 amino acids. The read is trimmed to its CDR3 DNA, 42 bases read in frame from base 1. As for this clone: Its antigen is not yet known. Base-call qualities are not available, and no considerably larger clone is one nucleotide away.

Sequencing of TCRB CDR3 was done on genomic DNA with the immunoSEQ assay. The paper's data handling went like this. Analyses were restricted to productive TCRB rearrangements. Clonality was expressed as a Shannon entropy-based productive clonality index, with each clone defined by a unique TCRB CDR3 sequence. The template counts of each clone relative to the total templates per sample were used to calculate repertoire overlap between two samples. A correlation with a Spearman r of approximately 0.6 was found between V-gene usage by flow cytometry and V-gene usage by TCRB sequencing. TCRdb retrieved this table from immuneACCESS and kept in-frame rearrangements only. Not all clones are present; in checked studies, unresolved V genes account for under half, and no reason is known for the remainder. The V and J calls and clone size were taken over from that table, and D and trimming were inferred from the DNA. The sample records 12,000 or so clones, 60% to 80% of which are singletons. Approximately 14% of the sample goes to the ten largest clones.

The source material was CD8+ T cells sorted from blood. The source is a man aged 50 or older in good health. The sequence links TRBV2 to TRBJ2-5, with TRBD1 perhaps the D gene, on 5 matching bases. The CDR3 in this case is CASSAEGAQETQYF. The bases are TGTGCCAGCAGCGCCGAAGGGGCCCAAGAGACCCAGTACTTC.